The clone carrying this TCR beta chain has a count of ten or more. The antigen is unknown. Trimming pared 6 bases from V and 1 base from J, leaving 6 bases between. Per the germline V gene, CDR1 is DFQATT and CDR2 is SNEGSKA (reference sequence). This CDR3 contains 11 residues. Each CDR3 protein is one row after TCRdb ran MiXCR on the 5' RACE reads. The repertoire has around 70,000 distinct CDR3 sequences, 2.5% to 3.5% of them found once; the top ten carry less than 5.5%. The data are from a study of neurological immune-mediated disorders. Study-level information: Of around 35 multiple sclerosis patients, about 31 were relapsing-remitting and 3 secondary progressive.

Regarding the study as a whole: The most TCR clonal expansion was seen in HTLV-1-associated myelopathy, whereas the least was seen in multiple sclerosis, below the level in healthy controls.

This receptor was taken from a woman aged 45-60 years with multiple sclerosis. Source material: PBMCs. The V and J genes are TRBV20-1 and TRBJ1-1; D uncertain. CDR3 loop: CSATPNTEAFF. The CDR3 nucleotides read TGCAGTGCAACACCGAACACTGAAGCTTTCTTT.